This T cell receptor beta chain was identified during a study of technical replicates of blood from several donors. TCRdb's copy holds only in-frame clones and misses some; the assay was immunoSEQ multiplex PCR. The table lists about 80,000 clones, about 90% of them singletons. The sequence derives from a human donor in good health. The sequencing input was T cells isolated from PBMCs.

The CDR3 here is CASSRGLAAGELFF. The CDR3 DNA sequence: TGTGCCAGCAGCCGGGGACTAGCAGCCGGGGAGCTGTTTTTT. V usage is TRBV7-3 and J usage is TRBJ2-2; 9 bases align to TRBD2. Germline assignment: CDR1 SGHTA and CDR2 FQGTGA. The V segment lost 5 bases and the J segment 6 bases; nucleotides outside the gene matches: 4. This CDR3 contains 14 residues.